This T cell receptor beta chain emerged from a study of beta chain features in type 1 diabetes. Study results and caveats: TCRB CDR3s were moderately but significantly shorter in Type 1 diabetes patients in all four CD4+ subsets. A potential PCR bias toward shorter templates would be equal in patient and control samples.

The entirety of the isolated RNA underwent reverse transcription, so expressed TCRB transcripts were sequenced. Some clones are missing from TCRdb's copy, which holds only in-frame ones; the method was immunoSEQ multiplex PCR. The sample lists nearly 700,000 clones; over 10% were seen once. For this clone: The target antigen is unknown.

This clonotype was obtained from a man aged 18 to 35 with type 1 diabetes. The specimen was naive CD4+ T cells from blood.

The CDR3 DNA is TGCGCCAGCAGCCTTGCTTTCCGGGACACGGAAAAACTGTTTTTT. Translation gives CASSLAFRDTEKLFF. The chain joins TRBV5-1 to TRBJ1-4; the D gene is possibly TRBD1 (6 bases). CDR1 and CDR2 (germline): SGHRS, YFSETQ. Trimming cost V 4 bases and J 8 bases, with 18 bases left between them. This CDR3 contains 15 residues.